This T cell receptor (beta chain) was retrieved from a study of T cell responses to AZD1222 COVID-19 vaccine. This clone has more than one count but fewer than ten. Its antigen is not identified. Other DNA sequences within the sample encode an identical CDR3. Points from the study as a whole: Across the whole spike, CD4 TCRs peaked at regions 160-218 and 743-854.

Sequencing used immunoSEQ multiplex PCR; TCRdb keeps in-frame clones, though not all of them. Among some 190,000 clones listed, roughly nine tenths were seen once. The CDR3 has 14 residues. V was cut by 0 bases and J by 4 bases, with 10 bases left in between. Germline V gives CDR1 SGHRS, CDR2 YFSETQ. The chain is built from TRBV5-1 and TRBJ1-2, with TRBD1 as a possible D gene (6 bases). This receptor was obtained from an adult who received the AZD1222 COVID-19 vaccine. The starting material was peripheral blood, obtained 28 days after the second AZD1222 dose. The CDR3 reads CASSLGQGSYGYTF. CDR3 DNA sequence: TGCGCCAGCAGCTTGGGGCAGGGGAGCTATGGCTACACCTTC.